This T cell receptor (beta chain) is drawn from a study of T cell changes during pregnancy in multiple sclerosis. With V trimmed by 3 bases and J by 9 bases, 13 bases remained unmatched. In germline, CDR1 is SGHDN, CDR2 FVKESK. CDR3 length: 16 residues. Sequencing was performed with immunoSEQ multiplex PCR; in TCRdb, only in-frame clones are kept and a portion is missing. Of around 60,000 clones listed, approximately 85% are singletons. The sample consisted of peripheral blood, taken in the first trimester of pregnancy. This rearrangement joins TRBV14 to TRBJ2-1; the match to TRBD1 covers 8 bases. This TCR came from a female donor with multiple sclerosis, enrolled in a pregnancy study. CDR3 sequence (DNA): TGTGCCAGCAGCCACAGGTACAGGGGGGCTCCTTTTGAGCAGTTCTTC. This encodes CASSHRYRGAPFEQFF.